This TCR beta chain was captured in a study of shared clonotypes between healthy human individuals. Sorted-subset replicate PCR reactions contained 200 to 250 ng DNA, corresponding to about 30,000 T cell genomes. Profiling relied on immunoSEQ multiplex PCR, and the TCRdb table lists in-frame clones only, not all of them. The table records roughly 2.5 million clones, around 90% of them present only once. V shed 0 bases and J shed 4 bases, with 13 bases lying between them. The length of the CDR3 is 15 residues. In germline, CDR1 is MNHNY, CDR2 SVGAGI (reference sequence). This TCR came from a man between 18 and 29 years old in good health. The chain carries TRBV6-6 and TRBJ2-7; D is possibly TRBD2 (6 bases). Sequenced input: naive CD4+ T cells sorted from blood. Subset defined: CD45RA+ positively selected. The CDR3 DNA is TGTGCCAGCAGTTACTCGGGGCGCGGGATATACGAGCAGTACTTC. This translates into CASSYSGRGIYEQYF.